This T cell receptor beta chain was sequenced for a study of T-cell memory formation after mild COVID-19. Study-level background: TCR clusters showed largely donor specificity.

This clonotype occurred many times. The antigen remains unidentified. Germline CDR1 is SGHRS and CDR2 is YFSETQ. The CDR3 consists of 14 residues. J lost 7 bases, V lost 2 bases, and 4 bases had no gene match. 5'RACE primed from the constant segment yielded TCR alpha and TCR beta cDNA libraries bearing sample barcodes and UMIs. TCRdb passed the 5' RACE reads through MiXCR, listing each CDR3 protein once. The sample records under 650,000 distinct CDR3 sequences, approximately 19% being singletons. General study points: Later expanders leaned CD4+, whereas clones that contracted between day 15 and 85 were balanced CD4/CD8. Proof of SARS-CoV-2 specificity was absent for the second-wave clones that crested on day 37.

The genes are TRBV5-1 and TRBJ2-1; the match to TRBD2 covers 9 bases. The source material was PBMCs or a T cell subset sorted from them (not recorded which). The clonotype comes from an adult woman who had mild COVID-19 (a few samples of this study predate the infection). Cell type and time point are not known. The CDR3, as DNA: TGCGCCAGCAGCTTAGCGGGAGGAGGTAATGAGCAGTTCTTC. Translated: CASSLAGGGNEQFF.